Described below is a single TCR beta chain sequence and its context. The antigen it binds to is not known. No much larger clone is present one base from it, and per-base qualities are unavailable. This entry belongs to a study of blood T cells in healthy people across ages (dated by TCRdb to 2013 to 2016). Context from the whole study: Template switching captured roughly one uniquely barcoded TCR beta cDNA molecule per two T cells in model experiments. Using deep sequencing normalized with unique cDNA molecular identifiers, the study measured how TCR beta repertoire diversity changes with age. Donors were grouped into four age groups: young (average roughly 17 years), middle-aged (roughly 37), aged (around 62) and long-lived (around 80). To avoid experimental bias, donors of different ages were spread randomly across the sequencing lanes. Using the same blood draw, the study looked at two additional independent replicas of 1 million unique cDNA reads for two donors, one aged 18 to 29 and the other aged 80 or older.

The library relied on 5' RACE. Data came from an Illumina HiSeq 2500. The second PCR ran for about 6 to 11 cycles and used a J-beta primer mix along with a sample-barcoded 5' primer. A unique molecular identifier was introduced onto each TCR beta cDNA molecule by a template-switch 5' adaptor carrying 12 random nucleotides. Each sample yielded at least 3 million CDR3-containing paired-end reads. First-strand cDNA synthesis was performed from all RNA using the Mint cDNA synthesis kit, with priming by a TRBC-specific oligonucleotide. All cDNA was treated with uracil-DNA glycosylase and then went through a first 18-cycle PCR with the universal primers M1SS and BC2_uni_R. Under the source paper's analysis protocol: Each sample was normalized by randomly selecting 1 million high-quality reads, each carrying a distinct molecular identifier. Instead of being binned into consensus sequences, reads that shared molecular identifiers were thrown out. MiTCR, with a Q25 quality threshold and the strictest error-elimination algorithm, was used for CDR3 identification, clonotype clustering and error correction. A nonparametric unseen species model with Euler transformation was used to estimate a lower bound on total TCR beta diversity. The public reads were reprocessed in TCRdb via fastp at Q25 and MiXCR, keeping in-frame beta chains. Rows are combined by CDR3 protein, so each entry shows the most common genes and DNA. For this entry, the V and J calls and clone size follow TCRdb and not the study's own pipeline. Counted in this sample were about 1.8 million distinct CDR3 sequences; roughly 50% of them appeared once. The ten largest clones represent 2.1% of the sample.

CDR1 is given as SQVTM and CDR2 as ANQGSEA, both from the germline V gene. From its cysteine to its phenylalanine, the CDR3 spans 14 amino acids. Of all the DNA, just the CDR3 is kept, 42 bases in frame from base 1. V has 6 bases trimmed and J has 4 bases trimmed; junction bases matching no gene number 7. General study outcomes and caveats: Observed TCR beta diversity correlated strongly with the percentage of naive T cells measured by flow cytometry. Compared with the aged group, the long-lived group had more naive CD4+ T cells, fewer expanded clones and increased TCR diversity, a pattern suggesting age selection. As age increased, observed TCR beta diversity per million T cells dropped in a roughly linear way, and a significant reduction was already evident by age 40. Estimates of total diversity from one million sequenced T cells were regarded as lower bounds and underestimates. Bulk unsorted PBMC profiling prevented conclusive comparison of naive and antigen-experienced compartments. The CMV infection status of donors was not known, potentially confounding age-related changes in expanded clonotypes.

Systemically healthy Caucasian individuals from Russia, over 30 in total and aged about 6 to 100 years, were included as donors. Each donor gave around 9.9 milliliters of peripheral blood, collected into EDTA-treated Vacutainer tubes. Ficoll-Paque density-gradient centrifugation was used to isolate PBMCs, with at least 7 million per sample. Trizol reagent was used to extract total RNA from PBMCs, with at least 5 micrograms per sample. For every donor, flow cytometry on a PBMC aliquot measured the percentage of naive CD45RAhigh/CD27high T cells. This receptor chain uses TRBV29-1 and TRBJ2-3; 10 middle bases align to TRBD1. Input material: blood. The clonotype comes from a woman between 40 and 50 years old in good health. CDR3 loop: CSVGGGQGPDTQYF. The sequenced DNA: TGCAGCGTGGGGGGGGGACAGGGGCCAGATACGCAGTATTTT.